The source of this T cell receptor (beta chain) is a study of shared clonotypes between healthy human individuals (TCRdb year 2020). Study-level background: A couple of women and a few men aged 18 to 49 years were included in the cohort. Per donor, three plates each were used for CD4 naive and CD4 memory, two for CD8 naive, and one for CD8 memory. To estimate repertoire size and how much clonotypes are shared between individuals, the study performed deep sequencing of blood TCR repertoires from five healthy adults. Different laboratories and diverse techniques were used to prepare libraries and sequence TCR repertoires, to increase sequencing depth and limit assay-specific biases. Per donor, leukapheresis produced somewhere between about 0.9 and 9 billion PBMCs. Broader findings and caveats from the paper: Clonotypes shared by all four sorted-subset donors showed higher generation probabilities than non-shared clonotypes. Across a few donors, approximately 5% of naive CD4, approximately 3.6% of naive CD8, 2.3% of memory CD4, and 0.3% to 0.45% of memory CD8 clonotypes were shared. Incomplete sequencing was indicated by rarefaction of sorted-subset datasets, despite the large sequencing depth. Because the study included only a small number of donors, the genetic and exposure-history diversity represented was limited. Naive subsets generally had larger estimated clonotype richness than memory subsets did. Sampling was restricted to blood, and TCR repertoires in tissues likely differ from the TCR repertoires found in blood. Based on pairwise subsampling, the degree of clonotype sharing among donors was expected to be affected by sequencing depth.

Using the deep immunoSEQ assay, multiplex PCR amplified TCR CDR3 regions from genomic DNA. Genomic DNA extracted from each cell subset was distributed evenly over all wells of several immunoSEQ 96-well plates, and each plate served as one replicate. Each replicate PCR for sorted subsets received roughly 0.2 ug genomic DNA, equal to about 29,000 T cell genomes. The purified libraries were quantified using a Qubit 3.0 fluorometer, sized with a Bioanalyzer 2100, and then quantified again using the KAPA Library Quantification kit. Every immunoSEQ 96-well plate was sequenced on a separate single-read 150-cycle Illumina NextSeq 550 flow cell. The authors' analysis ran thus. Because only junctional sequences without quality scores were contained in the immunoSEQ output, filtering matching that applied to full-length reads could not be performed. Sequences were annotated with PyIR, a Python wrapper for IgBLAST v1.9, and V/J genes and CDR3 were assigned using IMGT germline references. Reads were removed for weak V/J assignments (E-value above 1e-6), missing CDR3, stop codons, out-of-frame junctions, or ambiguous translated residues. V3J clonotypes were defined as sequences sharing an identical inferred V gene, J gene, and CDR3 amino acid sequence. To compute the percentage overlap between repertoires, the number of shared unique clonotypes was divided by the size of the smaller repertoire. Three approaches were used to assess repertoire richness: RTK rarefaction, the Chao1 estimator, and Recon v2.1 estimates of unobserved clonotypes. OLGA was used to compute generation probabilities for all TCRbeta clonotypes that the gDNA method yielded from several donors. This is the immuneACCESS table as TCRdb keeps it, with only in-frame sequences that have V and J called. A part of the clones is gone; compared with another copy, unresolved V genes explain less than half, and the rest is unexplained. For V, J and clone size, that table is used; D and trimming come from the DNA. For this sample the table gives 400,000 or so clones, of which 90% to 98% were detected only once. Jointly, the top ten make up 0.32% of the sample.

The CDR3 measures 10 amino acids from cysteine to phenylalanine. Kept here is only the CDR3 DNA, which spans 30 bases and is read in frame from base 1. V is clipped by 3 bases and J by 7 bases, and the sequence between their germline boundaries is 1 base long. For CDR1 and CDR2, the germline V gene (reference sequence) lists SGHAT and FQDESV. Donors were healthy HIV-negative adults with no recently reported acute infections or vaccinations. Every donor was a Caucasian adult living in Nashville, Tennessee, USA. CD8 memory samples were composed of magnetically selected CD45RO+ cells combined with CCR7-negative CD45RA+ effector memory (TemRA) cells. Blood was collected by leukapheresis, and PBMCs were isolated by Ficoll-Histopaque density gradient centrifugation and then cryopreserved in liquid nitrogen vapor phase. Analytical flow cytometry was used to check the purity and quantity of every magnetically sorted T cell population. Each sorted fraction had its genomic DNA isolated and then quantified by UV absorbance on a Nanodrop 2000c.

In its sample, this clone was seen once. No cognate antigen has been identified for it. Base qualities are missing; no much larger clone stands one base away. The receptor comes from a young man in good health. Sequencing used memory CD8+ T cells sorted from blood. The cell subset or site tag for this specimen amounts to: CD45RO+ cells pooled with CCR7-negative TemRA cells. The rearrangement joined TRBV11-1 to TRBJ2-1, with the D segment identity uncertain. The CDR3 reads CASSLNEQFF. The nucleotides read TGTGCCAGCAGCTTGAATGAGCAGTTCTTC.